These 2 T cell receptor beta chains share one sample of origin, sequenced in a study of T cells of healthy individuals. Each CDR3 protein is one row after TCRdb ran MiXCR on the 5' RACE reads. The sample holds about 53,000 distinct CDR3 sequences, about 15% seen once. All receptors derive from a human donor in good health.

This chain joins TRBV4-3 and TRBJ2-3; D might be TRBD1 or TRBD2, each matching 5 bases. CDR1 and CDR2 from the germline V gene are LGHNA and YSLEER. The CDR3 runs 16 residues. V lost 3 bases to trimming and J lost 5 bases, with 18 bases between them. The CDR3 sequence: CASSHLGAGDVDTQYF. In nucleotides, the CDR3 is TGCGCCAGCAGCCATCTCGGGGCCGGGGACGTAGATACGCAGTATTTT.

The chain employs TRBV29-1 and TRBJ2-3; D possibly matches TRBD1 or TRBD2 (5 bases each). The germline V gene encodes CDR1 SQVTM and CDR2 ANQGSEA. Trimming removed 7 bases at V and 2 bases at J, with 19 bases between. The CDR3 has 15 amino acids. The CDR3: CSGHKGPTFTDTQYF. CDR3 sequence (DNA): TGCAGCGGCCATAAGGGACCGACGTTCACAGATACGCAGTATTTT.